This TCR beta chain was profiled in a study of a mutant IDH1 vaccine in newly diagnosed glioma. Study context: Eight vaccine doses were administered to patients at weeks 1, 3, 5, 7, 11, 15, 19 and 23. Vaccinations were initiated 4-6 weeks following radiotherapy alone, or were given together with temozolomide cycles. Findings of the study overall: Across multiple MHC alleles, 80% to 95% of patients had vaccine-induced responses. Pseudoprogression looked unconnected to shifts in top peripheral T cell clonotypes.

As concerns this clone: As yet, its antigen is unknown.

Trimming pared 10 bases from V and 10 bases from J, leaving 20 bases between. This CDR3 region has 13 residues. The germline gives CDR1 MDHEN, CDR2 SYDVKM. Sample time point: week 23, last vaccination. Each dose delivered 300 ug of mutant IDH1 20-mer peptide subcutaneously with imiquimod. The table came from immunoSEQ multiplex PCR; TCRdb's copy has only in-frame clones and leaves some out. Of approximately 79,000 clones listed, more than 80% are singletons. This specimen was PBMCs, taken from a glioma patient whose treatment included an IDH1 peptide vaccine. The sequence came from a woman aged 45-65 years with glioma. The chain links TRBV28 to TRBJ1-5; no clear D gene. DNA of the CDR3: TGTGCCACCAAAGATCCCGACCGGGGACCCCAGCATTTT. Amino acid sequence: CATKDPDRGPQHF.